Listed below are T cell receptor beta chains from one sample, sequenced in a study of blood T cell repertoires in COVID-19. Sequencing used immunoSEQ multiplex PCR; TCRdb keeps in-frame clones, though not all of them. This table has 250,000 to 300,000 clones, approximately 91% appearing once. The sample was PBMCs or T cells enriched from blood (not recorded which). Receptors originate from a woman aged 25 to 45 who had recovered from COVID-19. Each CDR3 is given with its conserved first and last residue. The D gene is left open where the match is weak. For some rows the clone size is stated as once, few or many, or as a class when expanded; others skip it.

cdr3_nt,cdr3_aa,d_call,v_call,clone_size,j_call
TGTGCCAGTAGTATAGATCGGGGGACAGGGCTTGATGAAAAACTGTTTTTT,CASSIDRGTGLDEKLFF,TRBD1,TRBV19,.,TRBJ1-4
TGTGCCAGCAGTTTATCGCGACAGAGCAATCAGCCCCAGCATTTT,CASSLSRQSNQPQHF,.,TRBV27,.,TRBJ1-5
TGTGCCAGCAGTTTTGATGTGGCAGGGTTGTACAATGAGCAGTTCTTC,CASSFDVAGLYNEQFF,.,TRBV28,.,TRBJ2-1
TGTGCCAGCAGCGTAGGAACTAGCCCTACCTACGAGCAGTACTTC,CASSVGTSPTYEQYF,.,TRBV9,once,TRBJ2-7
TGCGCCAGCAGCAACCCAGGGGGCGCCTCCTACAATGAGCAGTTCTTC,CASSNPGGASYNEQFF,TRBD1,TRBV5-1,once,TRBJ2-1
TGCGCCAGCAGCCGCTCGCGGATATCGGGACAGTGGTATGGCTACACCTTC,CASSRSRISGQWYGYTF,TRBD1,TRBV10-2,.,TRBJ1-2
TGCGCCAGCCCCGCTTTGTCAGGGGGCGCAGATACGCAGTATTTT,CASPALSGGADTQYF,TRBD1,TRBV10-1,.,TRBJ2-3
TGTGCCTCTACGAGGGGGCGCGGTGAAAAACTGTTTTTT,CASTRGRGEKLFF,TRBD1,TRBV7-9,few,TRBJ1-4
TGTGCCAGCAGGACAGGGTTCTTTGTACGGACTGAAGCTTTCTTT,CASRTGFFVRTEAFF,TRBD1,TRBV28,.,TRBJ1-1
TGTGCCAGCAGTTTATTGGCCTCCGGGACAGGGTTCCACGAGCAGTACTTC,CASSLLASGTGFHEQYF,TRBD1,TRBV27,.,TRBJ2-7
TGTGCCAGCAGTTCTAGCGGGAGGTCTCTCCGCTACACAGATACGCAGTATTTT,CASSSSGRSLRYTDTQYF,TRBD2,TRBV6-2/TRBV6-3,.,TRBJ2-3
TGCGCCAGCAGCTGGAAACAGGGGGCATCGGAGACCCAGTACTTC,CASSWKQGASETQYF,TRBD1,TRBV5-1,.,TRBJ2-5
TGTGCCACCAGTGATCCAGGGGAGGGCTACACCTTC,CATSDPGEGYTF,.,TRBV24-1,.,TRBJ1-2
TGTGCCAGTAGTACCCGACAGAACCCAAGGGATGGCTACACCTTC,CASSTRQNPRDGYTF,.,TRBV19,once,TRBJ1-2
TGTGCCAGCTCACCATCACAGGGGATGTACGAGCAGTACTTC,CASSPSQGMYEQYF,TRBD1,TRBV18,.,TRBJ2-7
TGTGCCAGTAGTAGGGCCCTCTACTCAGCCTATGGCTACACCTTC,CASSRALYSAYGYTF,.,TRBV19,.,TRBJ1-2
TGTGCCAGCAGGCCCTTGCGGGGGGAGGATACGCAGTATTTT,CASRPLRGEDTQYF,TRBD2,TRBV27,.,TRBJ2-3
TGTGCCAGTAGTAATCAGATTAATGAAAAACTGTTTTTT,CASSNQINEKLFF,.,TRBV19,.,TRBJ1-4
TGTGCCAGCAGCTCGACTTCAGAACAACGATCACCCCTCCACTTT,CASSSTSEQRSPLHF,.,TRBV7-9,.,TRBJ1-6
TGTGCCACCAGTCGGGGACAGGGGGCCATGAACACTGAAGCTTTCTTT,CATSRGQGAMNTEAFF,TRBD1,TRBV24-1,.,TRBJ1-1
TGTGCCAGTAGTATAGGCCTAGCGGGCTACAATGAGCAGTTCTTC,CASSIGLAGYNEQFF,TRBD2,TRBV19,once,TRBJ2-1
TGTGCCAGCAGTTTACGCCCCGCGAATGAGCAGTTCTTC,CASSLRPANEQFF,.,TRBV28,few,TRBJ2-1
TGTGCCAGCACGGGTAGCGGGAGCAGCTCCTACGAGCAGTACTTC,CASTGSGSSSYEQYF,TRBD2,TRBV27,.,TRBJ2-7
TGTGCCAGCAGCGAGAGGGGGGGAGGCAATGAGCAGTTCTTC,CASSERGGGNEQFF,.,TRBV7-9,.,TRBJ2-1
TGTGCCAGCAGCCCGGACAGCAGCTCCTACGAGCAGTACTTC,CASSPDSSSYEQYF,.,TRBV11-3,.,TRBJ2-7
TGCGCCAGCAGCCAGACAGGGTATGGCTACACCTTC,CASSQTGYGYTF,TRBD1,TRBV5-1,once,TRBJ1-2
TGTGCCATCAGTGGCGGGACAGGGAACCCGAGTACTGAAGCTTTCTTT,CAISGGTGNPSTEAFF,TRBD1,TRBV10-3,.,TRBJ1-1
TGTGCCAGCAGCGGGACAGGGGAAAGGGGAAAACTGTTTTTT,CASSGTGERGKLFF,TRBD1,TRBV11-3,.,TRBJ1-4
TGCGCCAGCAGCTTGACGGGGGGTCAGCCCCAGCATTTT,CASSLTGGQPQHF,.,TRBV5-1,.,TRBJ1-5
TGTGCCAGCACCTTGAGGGGGACAGCACTCTCTCCCGACTATGGCTACACCTTC,CASTLRGTALSPDYGYTF,TRBD1,TRBV5-5,.,TRBJ1-2
TGTGCCAGCAGCCAGTTACGGGTTGGGACCGGGGAGCTGTTTTTT,CASSQLRVGTGELFF,.,TRBV6-5,.,TRBJ2-2
TGTGCCATCAGCCTAGGGGGCGTGAGAAATGAGCAGTTCTTC,CAISLGGVRNEQFF,TRBD1,TRBV10-3,.,TRBJ2-1
TGTGCCAGCGGAGAAACAGGGGAGTATGGCTACACCTTC,CASGETGEYGYTF,TRBD1,TRBV9,.,TRBJ1-2
TGCGCCAGCAGCCAAATATGGACAGGGCGGTATAATTCACCCCTCCACTTT,CASSQIWTGRYNSPLHF,TRBD1,TRBV4-1,.,TRBJ1-6
TGTGCCAGCAGCTTAACCACCGGGACAGGGTACCCTGAGCAGTTCTTC,CASSLTTGTGYPEQFF,TRBD1,TRBV7-2,.,TRBJ2-1